The 30 T cell receptor beta chains in this list originate from one sample, sequenced in a study of cytomegalovirus exposure and HLA in healthy donors (dated by TCRdb to between 2016 and 2019). Library method: the immunoSEQ multiplex PCR assay. For the multiplex PCR, a mixture combining 60 forward primers for TCR Vbeta segments and 13 reverse primers for TCR Jbeta segments was used. This is the immuneACCESS table as TCRdb keeps it, with only in-frame sequences that have V and J called. A part of the clones is gone; compared with another copy, unresolved V genes explain less than half, and the rest is unexplained. The sample table holds approximately 45,000 clones, of which around 69% were seen once. The ten largest clonotypes hold less than 3.5% of the sample. Input material: PBMCs. These receptors all come from a woman aged 25 to 39 in good health and CMV-seronegative.

The V and J genes are TRBV5-1 and TRBJ2-2; 10 nucleotides align to TRBD1. Unmatched junction bases numbered 5, after V lost 4 bases and J lost 2 bases. Germline lookup yields CDR1 SGHRS and CDR2 YFSETQ. The CDR3 totals 16 residues. The DNA of the CDR3 is TGCGCCAGCAGCAAGGGACAGGGGACTAACACCGGGGAGCTGTTTTTT. Protein product: CASSKGQGTNTGELFF.

V usage is TRBV30 and J usage is TRBJ1-6; 10 nucleotides match TRBD1. Trimming cost V 4 bases and J 13 bases; bases outside gene matches: 10. The CDR3 is made up of 14 amino acids. CDR1 is GTSNPN, CDR2 SVGIG, per germline (reference sequence). The CDR3 DNA reads as TGTGCCTGGAAAGGGACAGGGGACGTTTTTCCCCTCCACTTT. It yields the protein CAWKGTGDVFPLHF. Full variable domain (rest looked up from reference TRBV30 and TRBJ1-6): SQTIHQWPATLVQPVGSPLSLECTVEGTSNPNLYWYRQAAGRGLQLLFYSVGIGQISSEVPQNLSASRPQDRQFILSSKKLLLSDSGFYLCAWKGTGDVFPLHFGNGTRLTVT.

The chain carries TRBV10-2 and TRBJ2-7; 12 nucleotides align to TRBD1. Trimming took 7 bases from V and 7 from J; bases not matched to a gene: 17. The length of the CDR3 is 17 residues. Germline V gives CDR1 WSHSY, CDR2 SAAADI. This CDR3 reads CASTGQGAVLHSWEQYF. For the CDR3, the DNA is TGCGCCAGCACGGGACAGGGGGCCGTACTCCACTCGTGGGAGCAGTACTTC.

This rearrangement joins TRBV30 to TRBJ1-1; D is perhaps TRBD1 (6 bases). The ends were cut back, 0 bases at V and 7 bases at J, with 6 bases in the middle. Germline V gene data show CDR1 as GTSNPN and CDR2 as SVGIG (reference sequence). The CDR3 totals 11 residues. The chain's CDR3 is CAWSVGGEAFF. As DNA, the CDR3 is TGTGCCTGGAGTGTAGGGGGTGAAGCTTTCTTT. The full variable domain, completed using reference TRBV30 and TRBJ1-1, is SQTIHQWPATLVQPVGSPLSLECTVEGTSNPNLYWYRQAAGRGLQLLFYSVGIGQISSEVPQNLSASRPQDRQFILSSKKLLLSDSGFYLCAWSVGGEAFFGQGTRLTVV.

J is TRBJ2-5 and V is TRBV28, with a tentative D call TRBD1 (6 bases). CDR1 is MDHEN, CDR2 SYDVKM, per germline. The CDR3 sequence is 17 residues long. V lost 5 bases, J lost 0 bases, and 19 bases lay in between. CDR3 nucleotides: TGTGCCAGCAGTAGATACGCGCAGGGGATCTACCAAGAGACCCAGTACTTC. Its translation: CASSRYAQGIYQETQYF.

This chain links TRBV29-1 with TRBJ1-2; 9 nucleotides agree with TRBD1. This CDR3 has 16 residues. In germline, CDR1 is SQVTM, CDR2 ANQGSEA. V gave up 6 bases and J gave up 0 bases; unmatched junction bases: 11. The CDR3, as DNA: TGCAGCGTGAACCGGGACAGGGACCCTACTAACTATGGCTACACCTTC. Amino acid sequence: CSVNRDRDPTNYGYTF.

This clone was seen once. V and J are TRBV11-2 and TRBJ2-7; 8 bases map to TRBD2. After removal of 4 bases from V and 1 base from J, the junction contained 3 bases not matched to a gene. Germline values: CDR1 SGHAT, CDR2 FQNNGV. The CDR3 has 14 amino acids. CDR3 loop: CASSSTSVSYEQYF. The CDR3 nucleotides are TGTGCCAGCAGCTCGACTAGCGTTTCCTACGAGCAGTACTTC.

This clone appeared a few times. This rearrangement joins TRBV2 to TRBJ2-2, with 9 bases fitting TRBD2. The length of the CDR3 is 15 residues. J gave up 3 bases and V 6 bases, and 5 bases lay outside the gene matches. Germline CDR1 is SNHLY and CDR2 is FYNNEI. CDR3 DNA sequence: TGTGCCAGCAGGGAGACTAGCGGTTACACCGGGGAGCTGTTTTTT. Translating gives CASRETSGYTGELFF.

This clone was observed a few times. Written as DNA, the CDR3 is TGCGCCAGCAGCTTGTGGCGAGGGGGAGAGCAGTACTTC. Translation: CASSLWRGGEQYF. V is TRBV5-1 and J is TRBJ2-7; tentatively, D is TRBD1 (6 bases). The CDR3 contains 13 residues. Trimming cost V 1 base and J 7 bases, with 12 bases left between them. Germline V lookup: CDR1 SGHRS, CDR2 YFSETQ.

The rearrangement joins TRBV9 to TRBJ2-4; D is possibly TRBD2 (6 bases). Germline CDR1 reads SGDLS; CDR2 reads YYNGEE. V was shortened by 0 bases and J by 9 bases, with 13 bases between the two germline ends. CDR3 length: 14 residues. CDR3 nucleotide sequence: TGTGCCAGCAGCGTAGGGCGGCCCGGGGGCATTCAGTACTTC. Translating it yields CASSVGRPGGIQYF.

The chain couples TRBV29-1 to TRBJ2-7; perhaps TRBD1 as D (6 bases). Deletions cut 0 bases from V and 0 bases from J, with 9 bases between. Germline V gene data show CDR1 as SQVTM and CDR2 as ANQGSEA. This CDR3 is built from 14 residues. Here the CDR3 DNA reads TGCAGCGTTGAAGACAGGGGTAACTCCTACGAGCAGTACTTC. Translating gives CSVEDRGNSYEQYF.

V usage is TRBV7-2 and J usage is TRBJ2-1, with 7 bases identical to TRBD1. V gave up 4 bases and J gave up 6 bases; unmatched junction bases: 3. This CDR3 comprises 13 residues. CDR1 and CDR2 from the germline V gene are SGHTA and FQGNSA. CDR3 DNA sequence: TGTGCCAGCAGCTACGACAGGGCCAATGAGCAGTTCTTC. This encodes CASSYDRANEQFF.

This clone was recorded a few times. The rearrangement links TRBV2 to TRBJ1-2, with no clear D. Germline V lookup: CDR1 SNHLY, CDR2 FYNNEI. The CDR3 spans 11 residues. Deletions cut 4 bases from V and 3 bases from J, with 3 bases between. This chain's CDR3 is CASSGDYGYTF. CDR3 DNA: TGTGCCAGCAGTGGCGACTATGGCTACACCTTC.

This chain joins TRBV7-2 and TRBJ1-3; weak D call: TRBD1 (6 bases). The CDR3 extends over 13 amino acids. Trimming stripped 4 bases from V and 8 bases from J, with 12 bases between. Germline CDR1 reads SGHTA; CDR2 reads FQGNSA. The CDR3 DNA reads TGTGCCAGCAGCTCGAAAGGGGGACACACCATATATTTT. It yields the protein CASSSKGGHTIYF.

The rearrangement uses TRBV6-5 and TRBJ2-7; D is perhaps TRBD2 (5 bases). Germline CDR1 and CDR2: MNHEY and SVGAGI. The CDR3 contains 11 residues. Trimming took off 9 bases at V and 4 bases at J, with 10 bases between the two ends. CDR3 sequence: CASKEGYEQYF. The CDR3 DNA sequence: TGTGCCAGTAAAGAGGGTTACGAGCAGTACTTC.

J is TRBJ2-2 and V is TRBV19, with TRBD1 as a possible D gene (6 bases). The V end lost 3 bases, the J end lost 4 bases, and 12 bases lay between the germline ends. In germline, CDR1 is LNHDA, CDR2 SQIVND (reference sequence). There are 15 residues in the CDR3. This CDR3 is CASSISGTLTGELFF. CDR3 nucleotides: TGTGCCAGTAGTATTTCCGGGACACTCACCGGGGAGCTGTTTTTT.

As DNA, the CDR3 is TGTGCCAGCAGCTTCAGGGGGAATTCCTACAATGAGCAGTTCTTC. Protein sequence: CASSFRGNSYNEQFF. The V and J genes are TRBV13 and TRBJ2-1; 7 bases agree with TRBD1. The germline CDR1 and CDR2 sequences are PRHDT and FYEKMQ (reference sequence). The V gene end was trimmed by 3 bases and the J gene end by 1 base; junction bases not matched to a gene: 3. The CDR3 has 15 residues. Full variable domain (remainder filled in from reference TRBV13 and TRBJ2-1): AAGVIQSPRHLIKEKRETATLKCYPIPRHDTVYWYQQGPGQDPQFLISFYEKMQSDKGSIPDRFSAQQFSDYHSELNMSSLELGDSALYFCASSFRGNSYNEQFFGPGTRLTVL.

This clone was observed a few times. V gene TRBV5-1 combines with J gene TRBJ1-1; a possible D gene is TRBD1 (5 bases). Per germline, CDR1 SGHRS and CDR2 YFSETQ. The germline V and J ends were trimmed by 4 bases and 0 bases, with 10 bases remaining between them. This CDR3 comprises 14 residues. Here the CDR3 reads CASSPQGLNTEAFF. DNA for the CDR3: TGCGCCAGCAGCCCTCAGGGCTTGAACACTGAAGCTTTCTTT.

The chain employs TRBV6-5 and TRBJ1-6; maybe TRBD1 (5 bases). Germline-derived CDR1 and CDR2 are MNHEY and SVGAGI. Trimming took 3 bases from V and 1 from J, leaving 7 bases between them. The CDR3 covers 15 residues. In DNA form, the CDR3 reads TGTGCCAGCAGTTATGGGGGGTCCTATAATTCACCCCTCCACTTT. Protein: CASSYGGSYNSPLHF.

The chain couples TRBV9 to TRBJ1-4; D unclear. Germline V gene lookup returns CDR1 SGDLS and CDR2 YYNGEE. The length of the CDR3 is 14 residues. V gave up 0 bases and J gave up 11 bases, with 14 bases separating them. In nucleotides, the CDR3 is TGTGCCAGCAGCGTAGGACTCGCGGGTGAGAAACTGTTTTTT. Protein sequence: CASSVGLAGEKLFF.

This clone is a singleton in its sample. The chain is built from TRBV6-5 and TRBJ1-6; D unclear. This CDR3 spans 16 amino acids. The V end lost 0 bases, the J end lost 10 bases, and 16 bases lay between the germline ends. In germline, CDR1 is MNHEY, CDR2 SVGAGI. The chain's CDR3 is CASSYSTGELGSPLHF. In DNA, the CDR3 is TGTGCCAGCAGTTACTCGACCGGGGAGCTCGGATCACCCCTCCACTTT.

The chain uses TRBV30 and TRBJ2-1, with a tentative D call TRBD2 (5 bases). This CDR3 is 12 amino acids long. Germline V CDR1 and CDR2: GTSNPN, SVGIG (reference sequence). Trimming stripped 0 bases from V and 7 bases from J, with 7 bases between. DNA for the CDR3: TGTGCCTGGAGTGTAGAGGGTAATGAGCAGTTCTTC. Translation: CAWSVEGNEQFF.

The J gene is TRBJ2-1, the V gene TRBV28; TRBD1 aligns across 7 bases. The junction had 10 bases not matched to a gene; V was cut back by 6 bases and J by 5 bases. From germline, CDR1 is MDHEN and CDR2 SYDVKM. The CDR3 extends over 15 amino acids. The CDR3 here is CASRETQGENNEQFF. Written as DNA, the CDR3 is TGTGCCAGCAGAGAGACCCAGGGGGAAAACAATGAGCAGTTCTTC.

This clone has more than one count but fewer than ten. V and J are TRBV30 and TRBJ1-1, with D unclear. The CDR3 runs to 14 residues. V was cut by 1 base and J by 1 base, with 10 bases left in between. Germline CDR1 reads GTSNPN; CDR2 reads SVGIG (reference sequence). As DNA, the CDR3 is TGTGCCTGGAGTGGGAGCCTCAGGAACACTGAAGCTTTCTTT. Translation gives CAWSGSLRNTEAFF.

The J gene is TRBJ2-7, the V gene TRBV5-1; 11 bases line up with TRBD2. In germline, CDR1 is SGHRS, CDR2 YFSETQ. The V gene end was trimmed by 2 bases and the J gene end by 0 bases; junction bases not matched to a gene: 10. The CDR3 covers 18 residues. The CDR3 here is CASSFSASGGSSSYEQYF. Written as DNA, the CDR3 is TGCGCCAGCAGCTTCAGCGCTAGCGGGGGGTCTAGCTCCTACGAGCAGTACTTC.

The genes are TRBV29-1 and TRBJ1-1, with 10 bases matching TRBD1. Germline V gene data show CDR1 as SQVTM and CDR2 as ANQGSEA. The CDR3 length is 13 residues. Trimming took 2 bases from V and 4 from J; bases not matched to a gene: 1. In DNA, the CDR3 is TGCAGCGTTGAACGGACAGGGGGCACTGAAGCTTTCTTT. Its protein is CSVERTGGTEAFF.

This chain links TRBV4-1 with TRBJ2-7; D might be TRBD1 (5 bases). Germline V gives CDR1 MGHRA, CDR2 YSYEKL. V was trimmed by 3 bases and J by 3 bases, leaving 9 bases between them. The CDR3 is made up of 13 amino acids. This CDR3 reads CASSHSDSYEQYF. In DNA, the CDR3 is TGCGCCAGCAGCCATAGTGACAGCTACGAGCAGTACTTC.

The chain is built from TRBV9 and TRBJ1-2; possibly TRBD1 for D (6 bases). The CDR3 is 14 amino acids. Trimming stripped 0 bases from V and 6 bases from J, with 12 bases between. CDR1 and CDR2 from the germline V gene are SGDLS and YYNGEE. CDR3 nucleotide sequence: TGTGCCAGCAGCGTAGATCCAGGGGCGGATGGCTACACCTTC. It is translated as CASSVDPGADGYTF.

CDR3 DNA: TGTGCCAGCAGTTTTACGCGACAGGTCCAAGAGACCCAGTACTTC. It translates to CASSFTRQVQETQYF. This chain links TRBV27 with TRBJ2-5; maybe TRBD1 (6 bases). This CDR3 comprises 15 residues. Per germline, CDR1 MNHEY and CDR2 SMNVEV (reference sequence). V lost 3 bases to trimming and J lost 1 base, with 12 bases between them.

The sample holds a few counts of this clone. The rearrangement joins TRBV5-1 to TRBJ1-4; maybe TRBD1 (6 bases). V lost 0 bases, J lost 5 bases, and 11 bases lay in between. The CDR3 runs 15 residues. Germline loops: CDR1 SGHRS, CDR2 YFSETQ. The CDR3 DNA reads as TGCGCCAGCAGCTTGGAGGCAGGGGAGAATGAAAAACTGTTTTTT. It is translated as CASSLEAGENEKLFF.